One sample yielded the 10 T cell receptor beta chains listed below, sequenced in a study of shared clonotypes between healthy human individuals. Generated by immunoSEQ multiplex PCR, the TCRdb table keeps only in-frame clones and is missing some. The sample has nearly 750,000 clones; roughly two thirds are singletons. The sequenced sample was memory CD4+ T cells sorted from blood. The subset is: CD45RA-negative fraction. These receptors were collected from a woman aged 30 to 39 in good health.

This clone was seen just once. The chain employs TRBV11-2 and TRBJ2-7; D gene uncertain. Trimming took off 3 bases at V and 2 bases at J, with 8 bases between the two ends. In germline, CDR1 is SGHAT, CDR2 FQNNGV. The CDR3 has 13 amino acids. The CDR3 nucleotides are TGTGCCAGCAGCTTTGCGAATGCCTACGAGCAGTACTTC. It specifies CASSFANAYEQYF.

The V and J genes are TRBV11-2 and TRBJ2-2; the match to TRBD2 covers 9 bases. In germline, CDR1 is SGHAT, CDR2 FQNNGV. The J segment lost 1 base and the V segment lost 5 bases, leaving 11 bases of the junction unmatched. The CDR3 contains 18 residues. The CDR3 nucleotides are TGTGCCAGCAGCCCGAGGTCCAATAGCGGGGGGAACACCGGGGAGCTGTTTTTT. Its translation: CASSPRSNSGGNTGELFF.

This rearrangement joins TRBV19 to TRBJ2-5, with 11 nucleotides matching TRBD2. CDR3 length equals 18 residues. The germline V gene encodes CDR1 LNHDA and CDR2 SQIVND (reference sequence). The J segment lost 5 bases and the V segment lost 3 bases, leaving 14 bases of the junction unmatched. The CDR3 DNA follows: TGTGCCAGTAGTATCTTCACCCCGGGACTAGCGGAGCTTGAGACCCAGTACTTC. This gives the protein CASSIFTPGLAELETQYF.

This CDR3 is CASHSRTARAQPQHF. The CDR3 DNA reads as TGTGCCAGTCATTCTAGGACAGCTCGGGCTCAGCCCCAGCATTTT. This sequence joins TRBV19 and TRBJ1-5, with D possibly being TRBD1 (6 bases). Trimming took 8 bases from V and 6 from J, leaving 20 bases between them. The CDR3 covers 15 residues. Looked up from germline, CDR1 is LNHDA and CDR2 is SQIVND (reference sequence).

J is TRBJ2-2 and V is TRBV4-1; 7 positions agree with TRBD2. This CDR3 has 17 residues. The germline CDR1 and CDR2 sequences are MGHRA and YSYEKL. V lost 4 bases, J lost 7 bases, and 15 bases stayed unmatched. The CDR3 region has the DNA TGCGCCAGCAGCCTCGCCGGGACTACCAAACTGGGCGGGGAGCTGTTTTTT. Its protein product is CASSLAGTTKLGGELFF.

This chain connects TRBV19 to TRBJ2-7; 11 bases map to TRBD1. Trimming cost V 5 bases and J 5 bases; bases outside gene matches: 5. The CDR3 runs 14 residues. Germline loops: CDR1 LNHDA, CDR2 SQIVND (reference sequence). Here the CDR3 DNA reads TGTGCCAGTAGTGGACAGGGGGCTTATCACGAGCAGTACTTC. It translates to CASSGQGAYHEQYF.

This clone was seen only a few times. The J gene is TRBJ2-7, the V gene TRBV19; TRBD1 aligns across 8 bases. This CDR3 region has 15 residues. Germline values: CDR1 LNHDA, CDR2 SQIVND (reference sequence). Germline trimming cut 4 bases from V and 0 bases from J; bases unmatched to any gene: 5. The CDR3 coding sequence is TGTGCCAGTAGTAGGGGACAGGTTGCCTCCTACGAGCAGTACTTC. The encoded protein is CASSRGQVASYEQYF.

V gene TRBV7-8 combines with J gene TRBJ2-2; D is unresolved. Trimming took off 4 bases at V and 5 bases at J, with 17 bases between the two ends. The CDR3 extends over 16 amino acids. The germline gives CDR1 SGHVS, CDR2 FQNEAQ. The chain's CDR3 is CASSSYIQSGTGELFF. The CDR3 DNA sequence: TGTGCCAGCAGCTCCTACATTCAGAGTGGGACCGGGGAGCTGTTTTTT.

The chain combines TRBV4-2 with TRBJ2-7; the match to TRBD2 covers 12 bases. The V gene end was trimmed by 0 bases and the J gene end by 5 bases; junction bases not matched to a gene: 2. The germline V gene encodes CDR1 LGHNA and CDR2 YNFKEQ. The CDR3 contains 15 residues. CDR3 in amino acids: CASSQETSGRNEQYF. As DNA, the CDR3 is TGTGCCAGCAGCCAAGAAACTAGCGGGAGGAACGAGCAGTACTTC.

This clone was seen more than once but under ten times. V is TRBV7-2 and J is TRBJ2-7; perhaps TRBD1 as D (7 bases). There are 14 residues in the CDR3. Germline V lookup: CDR1 SGHTA, CDR2 FQGNSA. The V end was cut by 5 bases, the J end by 2 bases, with 13 bases between. The CDR3: CASSPGGTAYEQYF. The DNA of the CDR3 is TGTGCCAGCAGCCCAGGGGGGACAGCCTACGAGCAGTACTTC. The complete variable domain, with remaining parts taken from reference TRBV7-2 and TRBJ2-7, reads GAGVSQSPSNKVTEKGKDVELRCDPISGHTALYWYRQSLGQGLEFLIYFQGNSAPDKSGLPSDRFSAERTGGSVSTLTIQRTQQEDSAVYLCASSPGGTAYEQYFGPGTRLTVT.